The 11 T cell receptor beta chains below come from one sample, sequenced in a study of CD8+ T cells in alopecia areata. Extraction of RNA preceded its reverse transcription into cDNA, which served as the sequencing template. Only in-frame clones appear in the TCRdb table, and some are missing; sequencing was by immunoSEQ multiplex PCR. There are 200,000 to 300,000 clones in the sample, none observed a single time. Scientists pooled cutaneous lymph node cells and sorted them on CD4, CD8alpha, NKG2D, NKG2ACE and other markers. The specimen was CD4+ T cells sorted from a lymph node. The source is a C3H/HeJ mouse with alopecia areata. The strain's MHC type: H2-k.

The table lists this clone with many counts. Mouse names are used for the genes. The read finishes 4 residues shy of the CDR3 end, and the germline J gene is used to complete it. Other DNA variants within this sample encode the same CDR3. This rearrangement joins TRBV1 to TRBJ2-7; D ambiguous. CDR1 and CDR2 from the germline V gene are NSQYPW and LRSPGD (reference sequence). Trimming left V 1 base short and J 3 bases short, with 4 bases between. The CDR3 runs 12 residues. This chain's CDR3 is CTCSAAGYEQYF. Partial CDR3 DNA: TGCACCTGCAGTGCAGCAGGCTAT.

Of note for this clone: Genes and germline are mouse. The CDR3 end lies 4 residues beyond the end of the read and is filled in from the germline J gene. V gene TRBV31 combines with J gene TRBJ2-2; 12 bases align to TRBD2. Germline lookup yields CDR1 GKSSPN and CDR2 SITVG. This CDR3 has 17 amino acids. Trimming at V came to 1 base and at J to 3 bases, leaving 6 bases not matched to a gene. CDR3 region: CAWSPTGGAADTGQLYF. The sequenced CDR3 bases are TGTGCCTGGAGTCCGACTGGGGGGGCAGCGGACACCGGG. Based on the CDR3 plus reference TRBV31 and TRBJ2-2, the full variable domain is AQTIHQWPVAEIKAVGSPLSLGCTIKGKSSPNLYWYWQATGGTLQQLFYSITVGQVESVVQLNLSASRPKDDQFILSTEKLLLSHSGFYLCAWSPTGGAADTGQLYFGEGSKLTVL.

This clone was counted at least ten times. Each gene name is a mouse one. Read data end 3 residues before the CDR3 end; the end is taken from the germline J gene. The V call is TRBV19, the J call TRBJ1-6, with a weak D call TRBD1 (6 bases). TRBJ1-6 is an ORF, and what it does is uncertain. V shed 2 bases and J shed 9 bases, with 12 bases lying between them. Germline CDR1 and CDR2: FNHDT and SITEND (reference sequence). This CDR3 region has 14 residues. The CDR3 here is CASSMAGEGSPLYF. CDR3 DNA (partial): TGTGCCAGCAGTATGGCAGGGGAAGGTTCGCCC.

This clone was picked up a small number of times. Germline and genes: mouse. The read ends 4 residues shy of where the CDR3 ends; the end is completed using the germline J gene. V usage is TRBV5 and J usage is TRBJ2-1, with D maybe TRBD1 (5 bases). V lost 0 bases to trimming and J lost 5 bases, with 8 bases between them. The CDR3 has 14 residues. CDR1 and CDR2 (germline): LGHNA, YNLKQL (reference sequence). CDR3: CASSQERQNAEQFF. CDR3 bases read: TGTGCCAGCAGCCAAGAGAGACAGAATGCT.

In its sample, this clone was seen a few times. These gene names are mouse names. The read terminates 4 residues before the CDR3 end, so the remaining end is supplied by the germline J gene. The V call is TRBV13-1, the J call TRBJ2-1, with 8 bases fitting TRBD2. Per germline, CDR1 NSHNY and CDR2 SYGAGN. The CDR3 spans 16 residues. With 0 bases clipped from V and 0 bases from J, the junction kept 2 bases outside the gene matches. The CDR3 loop reads CASSDAGGLNYAEQFF. The sequenced CDR3 bases are TGTGCCAGCAGTGATGCGGGGGGGCTTAACTATGCT.

Points on this clone: Gene names are mouse gene names. The read is 4 residues too short to cover the CDR3 end, so that end is filled in from the germline J gene. The chain employs TRBV5 and TRBJ2-3; D might be TRBD1 (5 bases). V lost 4 bases to trimming and J lost 2 bases, with 10 bases between them. Germline CDR1 LGHNA, CDR2 YNLKQL (reference sequence). This CDR3 spans 14 amino acids. CDR3 sequence reads: CASSLLDNAETLYF. CDR3 bases read: TGTGCCAGCAGCCTCTTGGACAATGCAGAA.

This clone turned up a few times. Germline and genes here are mouse. The read ends 3 residues before the CDR3 terminus; that terminus is restored from the germline J gene. The genes are TRBV13-1 and TRBJ1-6, with D perhaps TRBD1 (6 bases). TRBJ1-6 is labeled an ORF, and its function is uncertain. The V and J ends lost 6 bases and 0 bases respectively, with 10 bases between them. The CDR3 has 15 residues. CDR1 and CDR2 (germline): NSHNY, SYGAGN. The part of the CDR3 DNA that was read is TGTGCCAGCAAACGGGACATTTCCTATAATTCGCCC. This sequence encodes CASKRDISYNSP. The entire CDR3 is CASKRDISYNSPLYF.

Comments on this clone: Gene names and germline refer to mouse. From the germline J gene comes the end of the CDR3, since the read stops 4 residues before it. This chain links TRBV13-1 with TRBJ1-1; 8 positions agree with TRBD1. J was trimmed by 4 bases and V by 2 bases; bases with no gene match: 1. CDR1 and CDR2 (germline): NSHNY, SYGAGN. CDR3 size: 13 residues. Partial CDR3 DNA: TGTGCCAGCAGTGACAGGGGGCCCACA. Translation: CASSDRGPT. The CDR3, in full, reads CASSDRGPTEVFF.

This clone was counted many times. Mouse gene names and germline throughout. Sequencing ends 4 residues short of the CDR3 end; the germline J gene provides the rest. The genes are TRBV17 and TRBJ2-3; the match to TRBD2 covers 11 bases. The CDR3 runs to 17 residues. V gave up 1 base and J gave up 0 bases; unmatched junction bases: 3. CDR1 and CDR2 (germline): MNHDT, YYDKIL. CDR3 DNA, as far as it was read: TGTGCTAGCAGTAGAGGGGGACTGGGGGTCAGTGCAGAA. Its protein is CASSRGGLGVSAE. The whole CDR3 reads CASSRGGLGVSAETLYF.

This clone has only a few counts. Any gene name here is a mouse gene name. The read ends 4 residues early relative to the CDR3; the germline J gene fills the gap. The chain recombines TRBV13-1 with TRBJ2-2, with D perhaps TRBD2 (5 bases). The length of the CDR3 is 14 residues. The germline V gene has CDR1 NSHNY and CDR2 SYGAGN. Partial CDR3 DNA: TGTGCCAGCAGTGATGTGGGGAGAAACGGG. Amino acid sequence: CASSDVGRNG. The whole CDR3 is CASSDVGRNGQLYF.

This clone showed up just a few times. The germline and genes are mouse ones. The read terminates 3 residues ahead of where the CDR3 ends, so the germline J gene completes it. The chain joins TRBV19 to TRBJ1-6; possible D gene TRBD1, 5 bases. Being an ORF, TRBJ1-6 has a function that is uncertain. The CDR3 loop spans 12 amino acids. From germline, CDR1 is FNHDT and CDR2 SITEND (reference sequence). The germline V and J ends were trimmed by 2 bases and 8 bases, with 5 bases remaining between them. CDR3 residues: CASSMGDSPLYF. The DNA read from the CDR3 is TGTGCCAGCAGTATGGGGGATTCGCCC.